Only one count was recorded for the clone carrying this TCR beta chain. Participants spanned ages about 18 to 100 years and resided in roughly 22 US areas. Donors were grouped by their self-reported clinical history. The source of the sample is a study of blood T cell repertoires in COVID-19. Assay: immunoSEQ multiplex PCR; the TCRdb copy retains only in-frame clones and omits some. The data hold 300,000 to 350,000 clones, with about nine tenths observed a single time. This TCR derives from a young woman who had recovered from COVID-19. The sample comprised PBMCs or T cells enriched from blood (not recorded which).

The CDR3 DNA follows: TGTGCCTTGCGGGAGGCATCTAACTATGGCTACACCTTC. This sequence encodes CALREASNYGYTF. The chain has TRBV12-3 or TRBV12-4 and TRBJ1-2; D not certain. Between the trimmed V and J ends, which lost 11 bases and 0 bases, there was a span of 13 bases. This CDR3 is built from 13 residues.